One and the same sample provided the 27 T cell receptor beta chains below, sequenced in a study of blood T cell repertoires in COVID-19. Generated by immunoSEQ multiplex PCR, the TCRdb table keeps only in-frame clones and is missing some. This sample has roughly 100,000 clones, with approximately 87% found just once. The sample taken for sequencing was peripheral blood. These receptors were obtained from a man in his fifties with acute or convalescent COVID-19.

J is TRBJ2-7 and V is TRBV6-6, with 8 bases lining up with TRBD1. Trimming removed 6 bases from V and 7 bases from J; junction bases left unmatched: 11. Germline V gene sequence: CDR1 MNHNY, CDR2 SVGAGI (reference sequence). The CDR3 contains 14 residues. CDR3 in DNA: TGTGCCAGCAGACCCCAGGGGGCGCTGGGGGAGCAGTACTTC. This encodes CASRPQGALGEQYF.

The CDR3 spells CASSPTSGSLTDTQYF. Here the CDR3 DNA reads TGTGCCAGCAGCCCAACTAGCGGGAGTTTGACAGATACGCAGTATTTT. The chain uses TRBV7-6 and TRBJ2-3, with 11 bases aligning to TRBD2. With V trimmed by 5 bases and J by 3 bases, 7 bases remained unmatched. This CDR3 has 16 residues. CDR1 SGHVS and CDR2 FNYEAQ come from the germline V gene.

In DNA, the CDR3 is TGCGCCAGCAGCCGGACTAGCGGGAGGGCCCCCTACGAGCAGTACTTC. Translation gives CASSRTSGRAPYEQYF. The gene calls are TRBV5-1 and TRBJ2-7; 15 nucleotides align to TRBD2. With 4 bases clipped from V and 2 bases from J, the junction kept 4 bases outside the gene matches. The CDR3 consists of 16 residues. Germline CDR1 is SGHRS and CDR2 is YFSETQ.

The chain has TRBV24-1 and TRBJ2-1; 8 bases align to TRBD2. From germline, CDR1 is KGHDR and CDR2 SFDVKD. With V trimmed by 2 bases and J by 0 bases, 5 bases remained unmatched. There are 17 residues in the CDR3. The CDR3 here is CATSDWRTSTSYNEQFF. In nucleotides, the CDR3 is TGTGCCACCAGTGATTGGAGGACTAGCACCTCCTACAATGAGCAGTTCTTC.

The chain has TRBV27 and TRBJ2-7; the match to TRBD2 covers 10 bases. CDR3 length equals 14 residues. The V gene end was trimmed by 5 bases and the J gene end by 4 bases; junction bases not matched to a gene: 5. Germline assignment: CDR1 MNHEY and CDR2 SMNVEV (reference sequence). The CDR3 DNA reads TGTGCCAGCAGTCCATCAGCGGGAGGGTACGAGCAGTACTTC. Its protein product is CASSPSAGGYEQYF.

The genes are TRBV12-3 or TRBV12-4 and TRBJ2-3; D might be TRBD1 (5 bases). The CDR3 contains 11 residues. V lost 7 bases, J lost 10 bases, and 12 bases lay in between. The CDR3 nucleotides read TGTGCCAGCACCGACAGTTCGGCGCAGTATTTT. It yields the protein CASTDSSAQYF.

V gene TRBV7-8 combines with J gene TRBJ2-1; 11 bases map to TRBD2. Germline V CDR1 and CDR2: SGHVS, FQNEAQ. The CDR3 totals 15 residues. Trimming took 1 base from V and 12 from J; bases not matched to a gene: 8. CDR3 bases: TGTGCCAGCAGCTTAGTAGGTAGCGGGAGGGCCGGGCAGTTCTTC. Translating it yields CASSLVGSGRAGQFF.

The genes are TRBV27 and TRBJ2-1, with a weak D call TRBD2 (6 bases). V dropped 8 bases and J dropped 0 bases, with 17 bases sitting between them. CDR3 size: 16 residues. Germline CDR1 and CDR2: MNHEY and SMNVEV (reference sequence). The CDR3 loop reads CASGRRAGISYNEQFF. In DNA form, the CDR3 reads TGTGCCAGCGGTCGAAGGGCGGGAATCTCCTACAATGAGCAGTTCTTC.

The chain links TRBV29-1 to TRBJ2-5, with 13 bases matching TRBD2. The germline V gene encodes CDR1 SQVTM and CDR2 ANQGSEA. Unmatched junction bases numbered 9, after V lost 4 bases and J lost 4 bases. The CDR3 sequence is 16 residues long. CDR3 region: CSVVRGLAGKAETQYF. In DNA form, the CDR3 reads TGCAGCGTTGTTCGGGGACTAGCGGGAAAGGCAGAGACCCAGTACTTC.

This clone was seen a few times. The chain links TRBV10-1 to TRBJ1-5; 8 bases match TRBD1. CDR3 length equals 15 residues. The J segment lost 4 bases and the V segment lost 7 bases, leaving 9 bases of the junction unmatched. CDR1 WNHNN and CDR2 SYGVQD come from the germline V gene (reference sequence). Here the CDR3 reads CASNLGQGLNQPQHF. As DNA, the CDR3 is TGCGCCAGCAACCTCGGACAGGGTCTGAATCAGCCCCAGCATTTT.

A few counts support this clone. This chain connects TRBV5-4 to TRBJ1-1, with unresolved D. Looked up from germline, CDR1 is SGHNT and CDR2 is YYREEE (reference sequence). The length of the CDR3 is 13 residues. Trimming stripped 0 bases from V and 1 base from J, with 4 bases between. Here the CDR3 reads CASSLEQNTEAFF. In DNA, the CDR3 is TGTGCCAGCAGCTTGGAACAGAACACTGAAGCTTTCTTT.

This clone has only a few counts. The chain uses TRBV9 and TRBJ1-2; the match to TRBD1 covers 8 bases. The ends lost 0 bases at V and 4 bases at J; junction bases unmatched: 5. The V gene's germline CDR1 is SGDLS and CDR2 YYNGEE. The CDR3 spans 15 residues. The CDR3: CASSVEQGAFYGYTF. The CDR3 bases are TGTGCCAGCAGCGTAGAGCAGGGGGCATTCTATGGCTACACCTTC.

A word on this clone: Other DNA sequences in the sample encode the same CDR3. J is TRBJ2-5 and V is TRBV12-3 or TRBV12-4, with D uncertain. V was clipped by 3 bases and J by 5 bases, with 4 bases between them. This CDR3 has 11 residues. The CDR3 DNA reads TGTGCCAGCAGTTTCCGTGAGACCCAGTACTTC. Encoded protein: CASSFRETQYF.

The chain couples TRBV27 to TRBJ2-1; TRBD1 matches 7 bases. Germline V gives CDR1 MNHEY, CDR2 SMNVEV (reference sequence). CDR3 length: 16 amino acids. The ends lost 1 base at V and 5 bases at J; junction bases unmatched: 8. The CDR3 spells CASSLFGRGRNNEQFF. The CDR3 DNA is TGTGCCAGCAGTTTATTTGGCAGGGGGAGAAACAATGAGCAGTTCTTC.

This clone was detected many times. This chain joins TRBV27 and TRBJ2-5, with 12 bases lining up with TRBD2. V lost 2 bases and J lost 4; bases outside the gene matches: 2. Per germline, CDR1 MNHEY and CDR2 SMNVEV (reference sequence). This CDR3 contains 15 residues. CDR3 DNA: TGTGCCAGCAGTTTACTAGCGGGAGGGCTAGAGACCCAGTACTTC. Protein: CASSLLAGGLETQYF.

V gene TRBV18 combines with J gene TRBJ2-7, with D perhaps TRBD1 (6 bases). CDR1 and CDR2 (germline): KGHSH, LQKENI. The CDR3 is made up of 12 amino acids. Between the trimmed V and J ends, which lost 4 bases and 5 bases, there was a span of 9 bases. In DNA form, the CDR3 reads TGTGCCAGCTCACTCACAGGGCACGAGCAGTACTTC. This gives the protein CASSLTGHEQYF.

This CDR3 is CASSRRLGDYNEQFF. DNA of the CDR3: TGTGCCAGCAGCCGAAGACTCGGTGACTACAATGAGCAGTTCTTC. The chain employs TRBV7-7 and TRBJ2-1; D is ambiguous. The V end lost 5 bases, the J end lost 3 bases, and 14 bases lay between the germline ends. This CDR3 has 15 residues. Germline V gene lookup returns CDR1 SSHAT and CDR2 FNYEAQ (reference sequence).

CDR3 nucleotide sequence: TGTGCCACCAGTGGGAGAGGCACAGATACGCAGTATTTT. Protein sequence: CATSGRGTDTQYF. This sequence joins TRBV24-1 and TRBJ2-3; D gene uncertain. The CDR3 sequence is 13 residues long. Trimming pared 5 bases from V and 1 base from J, leaving 6 bases between. Germline V gene sequence: CDR1 KGHDR, CDR2 SFDVKD.

The chain couples TRBV4-1 to TRBJ2-2; 12 nucleotides match TRBD2. Germline V gene sequence: CDR1 MGHRA, CDR2 YSYEKL. The CDR3 contains 18 residues. Trimming removed 0 bases from V and 6 bases from J; junction bases left unmatched: 8. The CDR3 nucleotides read TGCGCCAGCAGCCAAGACACTAGCGGGAGGTTCGCGTCCGGGGAGCTGTTTTTT. Its protein product is CASSQDTSGRFASGELFF.

This clone was observed a single time. This rearrangement joins TRBV5-1 to TRBJ2-1; 16 bases line up with TRBD2. CDR1 is SGHRS, CDR2 YFSETQ, per germline. The CDR3 is 15 residues long. V dropped 4 bases and J dropped 10; count of bases not matched to a gene: 5. This CDR3 reads CASSVGTSGRVEQFF. The CDR3 DNA sequence: TGCGCCAGCAGCGTCGGGACTAGCGGGAGGGTGGAGCAGTTCTTC. The whole variable domain, filled in from reference TRBV5-1 and TRBJ2-1, reads KAGVTQTPRYLIKTRGQQVTLSCSPISGHRSVSWYQQTPGQGLQFLFEYFSETQRNKGNFPGRFSGRQFSNSRSEMNVSTLELGDSALYLCASSVGTSGRVEQFFGPGTRLTVL.

CDR3 DNA sequence: TGTGCCAGCAGGGGCGGACAGGGCCGCTCTGGAAACACCATATATTTT. Translation: CASRGGQGRSGNTIYF. The chain is built from TRBV2 and TRBJ1-3; the match to TRBD1 covers 8 bases. The CDR3 is 16 residues long. V shed 6 bases and J 0 bases; nucleotides not matched to a gene: 7. CDR1 and CDR2 from the germline V gene are SNHLY and FYNNEI.

Only one count was recorded for this clone. This rearrangement joins TRBV2 to TRBJ1-4; 7 nucleotides line up with TRBD1. CDR1 is SNHLY and CDR2 is FYNNEI in the germline V gene. After removal of 6 bases from V and 2 bases from J, the junction contained 6 bases not matched to a gene. The CDR3 runs 15 residues. CDR3 nucleotides: TGTGCCAGCAGGGCCCAGACAGGGACTAATGAAAAACTGTTTTTT. It codes for CASRAQTGTNEKLFF.

The chain uses TRBV7-6 and TRBJ2-1, with 7 bases identical to TRBD2. The CDR3 spans 15 residues. Germline assignment: CDR1 SGHVS and CDR2 FNYEAQ. The V segment lost 6 bases and the J segment 2 bases; nucleotides outside the gene matches: 7. CDR3 sequence (DNA): TGTGCCAGCAGACCCACTAGCGAAGCCTACAATGAGCAGTTCTTC. Its protein product is CASRPTSEAYNEQFF.

The chain is built from TRBV2 and TRBJ1-1; D is uncertain. The CDR3 loop spans 13 amino acids. Trimming removed 2 bases at V and 1 base at J, with 5 bases between. The germline V gene has CDR1 SNHLY and CDR2 FYNNEI. DNA for the CDR3: TGTGCCAGCAGTGAATCTCCGAACACTGAAGCTTTCTTT. Translation: CASSESPNTEAFF.

This sequence joins TRBV9 and TRBJ2-1; the match to TRBD2 covers 8 bases. The J segment lost 9 bases and the V segment lost 0 bases, leaving 8 bases of the junction unmatched. CDR3 length: 15 amino acids. The germline V gene encodes CDR1 SGDLS and CDR2 YYNGEE. The CDR3 loop is CASSVGLAGGSEQFF. As DNA, the CDR3 is TGTGCCAGCAGCGTAGGGCTAGCGGGCGGGAGTGAGCAGTTCTTC.

This clone has more than one count but fewer than ten. V gene TRBV27 combines with J gene TRBJ2-2; 11 bases are shared with TRBD2. This CDR3 spans 16 amino acids. Germline CDR1 MNHEY, CDR2 SMNVEV (reference sequence). The V segment lost 0 bases and the J segment 6 bases; nucleotides outside the gene matches: 3. This chain's CDR3 is CASSLSIAGGAGELFF. CDR3 nucleotides: TGTGCCAGCAGTTTATCGATAGCGGGAGGGGCCGGGGAGCTGTTTTTT.

The chain is built from TRBV10-1 and TRBJ2-7, with TRBD2 matching 7 bases. This CDR3 has 14 residues. The V segment lost 2 bases and the J segment 6 bases; nucleotides outside the gene matches: 7. Germline lookup yields CDR1 WNHNN and CDR2 SYGVQD (reference sequence). For the CDR3, the DNA is TGCGCCAGCAGTGAGGCGGGAGCCACCCGCGAGCAGTACTTC. It yields the protein CASSEAGATREQYF.